The 15 T cell receptor beta chains below come from one sample, sequenced in a study of blood T cell repertoires in COVID-19. Produced via immunoSEQ multiplex PCR; TCRdb's table is partial and in-frame only. The table lists 200,000 to 300,000 clones, over 80% of them singletons, with 3.1% in the top ten. Source material: PBMCs or T cells enriched from blood (not recorded which). These receptors were obtained from a woman aged 40 to 55 who had been exposed to COVID-19.

The rearrangement links TRBV19 to TRBJ1-2; D not resolved. The CDR3 spans 15 residues. Trimming left V 4 bases short and J 8 bases short, with 20 bases between. The germline gives CDR1 LNHDA, CDR2 SQIVND (reference sequence). The CDR3 DNA reads as TGTGCCAGTAGTACCAGACCCGGGAACCGCGGAGGCTACACCTTC. This codes for CASSTRPGNRGGYTF.

In DNA, the CDR3 is TGTGCCAGCAGCTTAGAGCGGACAGGGATCACGGGAAACACCATATATTTT. The encoded protein is CASSLERTGITGNTIYF. The chain couples TRBV11-3 to TRBJ1-3; 8 bases map to TRBD1. This CDR3 contains 17 residues. Per the germline V gene, CDR1 is SGHNT and CDR2 is YENEEA. J gave up 4 bases and V 0 bases, and 8 bases lay outside the gene matches.

This clone was seen only a few times. V gene TRBV24-1 combines with J gene TRBJ1-1; D is unresolved. The CDR3 is made up of 12 amino acids. Trimming stripped 3 bases from V and 7 bases from J, with 8 bases between. The germline V gene has CDR1 KGHDR and CDR2 SFDVKD. The CDR3 nucleotides read TGTGCCACCAGTGATCCCTTCGGTGAAGCTTTCTTT. Translation: CATSDPFGEAFF.

V gene TRBV5-1 combines with J gene TRBJ2-1, with TRBD1 matching over 9 bases. From germline, CDR1 is SGHRS and CDR2 YFSETQ. With 3 bases clipped from V and 7 bases from J, the junction kept 11 bases outside the gene matches. The CDR3 is made up of 16 amino acids. The CDR3 nucleotides read TGCGCCAGCAGCTCCCAAGGACAGGGGTGGGAGAATGAGCAGTTCTTC. Amino acids: CASSSQGQGWENEQFF.

The rearrangement links TRBV6-5 to TRBJ2-1; 8 bases are shared with TRBD2. Unmatched junction bases numbered 12, after V lost 6 bases and J lost 8 bases. The CDR3 has 15 residues. The germline V gene has CDR1 MNHEY and CDR2 SVGAGI. In nucleotides, the CDR3 is TGTGCCAGCAGGGACGCCGGGACTAGATCGGATGAGCAGTTCTTC. Translation: CASRDAGTRSDEQFF.

This chain links TRBV9 with TRBJ2-2, with no clear D. Looked up from germline, CDR1 is SGDLS and CDR2 is YYNGEE. CDR3 length: 12 residues. V was clipped by 3 bases and J by 4 bases, with 4 bases between them. The DNA of the CDR3 is TGTGCCAGCAGCGCATTCACCGGGGAGCTGTTTTTT. It codes for CASSAFTGELFF.

The chain combines TRBV2 with TRBJ1-2; 8 bases match TRBD1. The germline V gene has CDR1 SNHLY and CDR2 FYNNEI. V shed 6 bases, J shed 8 bases, and the junction held 5 bases outside the gene matches. This CDR3 has 12 residues. The CDR3 bases are TGTGCCAGCAGGGACAGGGTGGGCGGCTACACCTTC. Its translation: CASRDRVGGYTF.

CDR3 bases: TGCGCCAGCAGCTTGGTAACAGTACAAGAGACCCAGTACTTC. Its protein product is CASSLVTVQETQYF. The chain has TRBV5-1 and TRBJ2-5; D gene unclear. The length of the CDR3 is 14 residues. V gave up 0 bases and J gave up 2 bases, with 8 bases separating them. CDR1 and CDR2 from the germline V gene are SGHRS and YFSETQ.

CDR3 sequence (DNA): TGTGCCAGCAGCGTCGGCAGGGAGAACACCGGGGAGCTGTTTTTT. Encoded protein: CASSVGRENTGELFF. The rearrangement joins TRBV9 to TRBJ2-2; TRBD1 might be the D (5 bases). The CDR3 has 15 residues. V was shortened by 2 bases and J by 1 base, with 9 bases between the two germline ends. Germline V gene sequence: CDR1 SGDLS, CDR2 YYNGEE.

V usage is TRBV11-2 and J usage is TRBJ2-2, with 12 bases lining up with TRBD1. This CDR3 has 16 residues. Germline V lookup: CDR1 SGHAT, CDR2 FQNNGV. Trimming removed 3 bases from V and 5 bases from J; junction bases left unmatched: 4. This CDR3 is CASSFGDRGPTGELFF. CDR3 DNA: TGTGCCAGCAGCTTTGGGGACAGGGGGCCTACCGGGGAGCTGTTTTTT.

J is TRBJ1-3 and V is TRBV6-1; no clear D. Trimming left V 2 bases short and J 0 bases short, with 8 bases between. From germline, CDR1 is MNHNS and CDR2 SASEGT. The CDR3 loop spans 15 amino acids. DNA of the CDR3: TGTGCCAGCAGTGAAACGGCAGGCTCTGGAAACACCATATATTTT. Translating it yields CASSETAGSGNTIYF.

The V and J genes are TRBV24-1 and TRBJ2-3; D is perhaps TRBD2 (5 bases). Germline CDR1 KGHDR, CDR2 SFDVKD. The CDR3 contains 11 residues. Trimming left V 9 bases short and J 4 bases short, with 7 bases between. CDR3 region: CATEGADTQYF. The CDR3 DNA sequence: TGTGCCACCGAGGGAGCAGATACGCAGTATTTT.

On this clone: The junction departs from the called germline gene at one end, perhaps through a read error. This rearrangement joins TRBV5-1 to TRBJ1-2; D perhaps matches TRBD1 (6 bases). Germline assignment: CDR1 SGHRS and CDR2 YFSETQ. This CDR3 is built from 15 residues. The CDR3 bases are TGTGCCAGCAGCCTTGCTGGAGGGGGACTAAGTGGCTACACCTTC. Its translation is CASSLAGGGLSGYTF.

The chain uses TRBV27 and TRBJ1-4; possibly TRBD1 for D (5 bases). Trimming cost V 4 bases and J 4 bases, with 16 bases left between them. CDR3 length: 16 residues. The V gene's germline CDR1 is MNHEY and CDR2 SMNVEV (reference sequence). CDR3 sequence reads: CASSSSQGYRNEKLFF. The DNA of the CDR3 is TGTGCCAGCAGTTCAAGTCAGGGTTACCGTAATGAAAAACTGTTTTTT.

The chain couples TRBV12-3 or TRBV12-4 to TRBJ2-1; tentatively, D is TRBD1 (6 bases). V shed 8 bases and J shed 15 bases, with 14 bases lying between them. This CDR3 contains 10 residues. This CDR3 is CASGTGNPFF. The CDR3 nucleotides are TGTGCCAGCGGAACAGGGAACCCGTTCTTC.